These 3 T cell receptor beta chains share one sample of origin, sequenced in a study of CD8+ T cells in alopecia areata. The authors extracted RNA and reverse transcribed it into cDNA as the sequencing template. Profiling relied on immunoSEQ multiplex PCR, and the TCRdb table lists in-frame clones only, not all of them. Among approximately 200,000 clones listed, less than 50% were seen once. Treatment of the sample: oral pan-JAK inhibitor, 5-10 mg twice daily. Sequenced here: CD4+ T cells sorted from blood, sampled at approximately week 39, from a patient treated with tofacitinib. Source of these receptors: a human donor with alopecia areata.

As regards this clone: Other DNA variants within this sample encode the same CDR3. This sequence joins TRBV30 and TRBJ1-1; unclear D gene. This CDR3 is built from 11 residues. V was clipped by 1 base and J by 5 bases, with 5 bases between them. Germline values: CDR1 GTSNPN, CDR2 SVGIG (reference sequence). CDR3 sequence (DNA): TGTGCCTGGAGTGATCGGACTGAAGCTTTCTTT. Amino acids: CAWSDRTEAFF.

V is TRBV15 and J is TRBJ2-3; D not certain. Trimming left V 0 bases short and J 4 bases short, with 5 bases between. CDR1 is LNHNV, CDR2 YYDKDF, per germline (reference sequence). There are 13 residues in the CDR3. The CDR3 DNA reads as TGTGCCACCAGCAGAGATCAGTCAGATACGCAGTATTTT. This sequence encodes CATSRDQSDTQYF.

This chain connects TRBV10-2 to TRBJ2-7, with TRBD1 as a possible D gene (6 bases). The CDR3 has 16 amino acids. Trimming stripped 6 bases from V and 6 bases from J, with 24 bases between. Looked up from germline, CDR1 is WSHSY and CDR2 is SAAADI. CDR3 coding DNA: TGCGCCAGCAGCTGGCTTACAGGGACCTCGGCTATCGAGCAGTACTTC. It encodes CASSWLTGTSAIEQYF.